Listed below are T cell receptor beta chains from one sample, sequenced in a study of regulatory and conventional T cells in RAG deficiency. TCRdb's table, derived via immunoSEQ multiplex PCR, lists solely in-frame clones and lacks some. The sample carries more than 8,500 clones, around 94% recorded once. The sequenced sample was CD4+ effector T cells sorted from blood. The receptor source for this set is a human donor with RAG deficiency presenting as severe combined immunodeficiency. CDR3s include the opening cysteine and the closing phenylalanine or tryptophan. The D gene is left open where the match is weak. Clone size is not always given. Where it is, it says once, few, many or a class for expanded clones.

j_call cdr3_length v_call clone_size d_call cdr3_nt cdr3_aa
TRBJ2-7 14 TRBV2 once TRBD1 TGTGCCAGCAGTGAGGACAGGGGTACCTACGAGCAGTACTTC CASSEDRGTYEQYF
TRBJ1-2 12 TRBV19 . . TGTGCCAGTACCGGGGGGGGCTATGGCTACACCTTC CASTGGGYGYTF
TRBJ2-5 14 TRBV7-9 once . TGTGCCAGCAGCTATCCGGTTGATCAAGAGACCCAGTACTTC CASSYPVDQETQYF
TRBJ2-3 13 TRBV7-9 . . TGTGCCAGCAGCTTAGCGGCTACAGATACGCAGTATTTT CASSLAATDTQYF
TRBJ1-2 14 TRBV6-1 . . TGTGCCAGCAGTGAATCATGGCGGACCTATGGCTACACCTTC CASSESWRTYGYTF
TRBJ2-4 16 TRBV27 . TRBD1 TGTGCCAGCAGTCTTATGGGACAGGGGTACGAAAACATTCAGTACTTC CASSLMGQGYENIQYF
TRBJ2-7 14 TRBV4-3 . TRBD2 TGCGCCAGCAGCCATTTGGGGGGGACCTACGAGCAGTACTTC CASSHLGGTYEQYF
TRBJ1-2 13 TRBV7-2 . . TGTGCCAGCAGCTTAACGACCGGGGATGGCTACACCTTC CASSLTTGDGYTF
TRBJ2-7 15 TRBV5-4 . . TGTGCCAGCAGCTTGGACGGCACTCCCTCCTACGAGCAGTACTTC CASSLDGTPSYEQYF
TRBJ2-5 13 TRBV19 . . TGTGCCAGTAGTGTGGGACTTTGGGAGACCCAGTACTTC CASSVGLWETQYF
TRBJ2-1 11 TRBV7-9 . . TGTGCGGCTAGCTCCTACAATGAGCAGTTCTTC CAASSYNEQFF
TRBJ1-1 13 TRBV7-2 . . TGTGCCAGCAGCCCAGCGCGGGAGTATAAAGCTTTCTTT CASSPAREYKAFF
TRBJ1-2 14 TRBV7-2 . . TGTGCCAGCAGCTTTGGACACTTGAACTATGGCCACACCTTC CASSFGHLNYGHTF
TRBJ2-4 15 TRBV19 . . TGTGCCAGTAGTACTAGACAGGTGGGCAAAAACATTCAGTACTTC CASSTRQVGKNIQYF
TRBJ2-3 12 TRBV7-2 . . TGTGCCAGCAGGGACAGCACAGATACGCAGTATTTT CASRDSTDTQYF
TRBJ2-3 12 TRBV7-6 . . TGTGCCAGCAGCAATATTGCAGATACGCAGTATTTT CASSNIADTQYF
TRBJ1-5 15 TRBV5-4 . TRBD1 TGTGCCAGCAGCAAGGACAGGGGTACCCATCAGCCCCAGCATTTT CASSKDRGTHQPQHF
TRBJ2-2 17 TRBV4-3 . TRBD1 TGCGCCAGCAGCCGAGCGGGACAGGGGGCCTTCACCGGGGAGCTGTTTTTT CASSRAGQGAFTGELFF
TRBJ1-1 15 TRBV7-2 . . TGTGCCAGCAGCGACCGTACAGGGTGGAGCACTGAAGCTTTCTTT CASSDRTGWSTEAFF
TRBJ2-2 14 TRBV7-2 . . TGTGCCAGCAGCTTCGGGGCCCACTTCGGGGAGCTGTTTTTT CASSFGAHFGELFF
TRBJ2-2 14 TRBV10-3 . . TGTGCCATCAGGTCACAGGGTAACACCGGGGAGCTGTTTTTT CAIRSQGNTGELFF
TRBJ2-3 17 TRBV18 . TRBD2 TGTGCCAGCTCCGAGACCGGGACTAGCGGGAGCGCGGATACGCAGTATTTT CASSETGTSGSADTQYF
TRBJ1-5 12 TRBV6-1 . . TGTGCCAGCAGTGACGTTGCTCAGCCCCAGCATTTT CASSDVAQPQHF
TRBJ2-3 13 TRBV15 . . TGTGCCACCAAATCTGGGGCAGGAGGGTCGCAGTATTTT CATKSGAGGSQYF
TRBJ2-1 15 TRBV18 . TRBD2 TGTGCCAGCTCACTAGGGACTAGCGGGAGTTCTGAGCAGTTCTTC CASSLGTSGSSEQFF
TRBJ2-6 15 TRBV28 once . TGTGCCAGCAGTTTGACGGGCACTGGGGCCAACGTCCTGACTTTC CASSLTGTGANVLTF
TRBJ2-7 14 TRBV15 . . TGTGCCACCAGCAGAGATCCCAGCGCCTACGAGCAGTACTTC CATSRDPSAYEQYF
TRBJ1-2 13 TRBV18 few . TGTGCCAGCTCACCAAACACTAACTATGGCTACACCTTC CASSPNTNYGYTF
TRBJ2-5 16 TRBV10-3 . TRBD1 TGTGCCATCAGTGACAGGGGGCGCTGGTCTGGGGAGACCCAGTACTTC CAISDRGRWSGETQYF
TRBJ2-7 13 TRBV18 . TRBD1 TGTGCCAGCTCCGGGACAGCTTCCTACGAGCAGTACTTC CASSGTASYEQYF
TRBJ2-3 13 TRBV5-1 . . TGCGCCAGCAGCTACCCTAGCACAGATACGCAGTATTTT CASSYPSTDTQYF
TRBJ2-3 13 TRBV30 . TRBD1 TGTGCCTGGAGTGAGACAGGGGCCGATACGCAGTATTTT CAWSETGADTQYF
TRBJ2-3 15 TRBV28 . . TGTGCCAGCAGTGAGACGGGGCTTCGCACAGATACGCAGTATTTT CASSETGLRTDTQYF
TRBJ2-7 17 TRBV21-1 . . TGTGCCAGCAGCAAAGGGAAAATTTGGACAGGTTGGGACGAGCAGTACTTC CASSKGKIWTGWDEQYF
TRBJ2-2 16 TRBV4-3 . . TGCGCCAGCAGCCCCCGACCGGCGGCGAACACCGGGGAGCTGTTTTTT CASSPRPAANTGELFF
TRBJ2-1 15 TRBV7-2 once TRBD1 TGTGCCAGCAGCAAAGGACAGGGGAAGGGACATGAGCAGTTCTTC CASSKGQGKGHEQFF